This TCR beta chain is drawn from a study of post-analysis software for immune sequencing data (dated by TCRdb to the mid-2010s). Study-level background: Recorded disease courses included relapsing-remitting, secondary progressive and progressive-relapsing multiple sclerosis, with some patients lacking subtype annotation. A subset of samples was prepared in parallel using single-end sample barcoding, then pooled and co-amplified after Illumina adapter ligation. The patient repertoires were set against roughly eleven previously published healthy control repertoires from donors whose ages ranged from roughly 6 to 27 years.

TCR beta repertoires were profiled from peripheral blood of 10 to 15 young patients with multiple sclerosis to demonstrate the VDJtools post-analysis software. The patients with multiple sclerosis were children and adolescents between roughly 6 and 16 years of age. Measured from the cysteine to the phenylalanine, the CDR3 is 15 residues long. CDR3 DNA only is kept here, 45 bases in frame from base 1. The germline V gene gives CDR1 as SQVTM and CDR2 as ANQGSEA. Trimming leaves V shorter by 0 bases and J shorter by 4 bases, with the junction holding 5 bases beyond the gene matches. Libraries came from PCR. TCRdb shows the sequencer as Illumina HiSeq 2500. Unique molecular identifiers were incorporated into TCR beta cDNA libraries to reduce PCR and sequencing biases. Per 1 to 10 million input T cells, 500,000 or so cDNA molecules were obtained, such that each molecule approximated one T cell. The patient libraries were prepared and sequenced with the same protocol used for the earlier healthy control dataset. Samples belonging to the same batch were prepared together, multiplexed and sequenced on a shared HiSeq lane. The study's own analysis went as follows. MIGEC handled the raw barcoded reads, throwing out single-read molecular identifier groups before consensus assembly and CDR3 extraction. Clonotype tables were post-analysed with VDJtools, normalizing diversity by down-sampling all datasets to the smallest sample size. To correct batch-related cross-sample contamination, repertoire overlap clustering matched CDR3 amino acid sequences but not nucleotide sequences. TCRdb reprocessed the public reads (quality trimming at Q25 with fastp, clone calling with MiXCR) and kept in-frame beta chains. Rows are combined by CDR3 protein, so each entry shows the most common genes and DNA. It is TCRdb's table, rather than the study itself, that gives the V and J calls and clone size. This sample has fewer than 850,000 distinct CDR3 sequences in its table, and around 45% of those were observed once. The ten largest account for over 4.5% of the sample.

This clonotype was counted a few times. There is no known antigen for this receptor. No quality values exist for individual bases; no much larger clone is one base distant. General findings and caveats noted by the study authors: Significantly lower normalized Chao1 diversity was found in multiple sclerosis patients than in controls, suggesting substantial peripheral T-cell clonal expansion. Significantly higher frequencies in patients than in controls were found for several TRBV segments, including TRBV5-6, TRBV5-1 and TRBV20-1. The control group was slightly older than the multiple sclerosis patient group. Direct clustering with F measure showed strong co-clustering of samples prepared in the same batch, prompting a batch-effect correction.

Rearrangement joined TRBV29-1 to TRBJ1-2; 10 central nucleotides agree with TRBD1. This sequence was found in a girl between 10 and 17 years old with multiple sclerosis. Sequences were obtained from blood. The nucleotides read TGCAGCGTTGAAGATGGGACAGGGGCAGGCTATGGCTACACCTTC. The resulting protein is CSVEDGTGAGYGYTF.